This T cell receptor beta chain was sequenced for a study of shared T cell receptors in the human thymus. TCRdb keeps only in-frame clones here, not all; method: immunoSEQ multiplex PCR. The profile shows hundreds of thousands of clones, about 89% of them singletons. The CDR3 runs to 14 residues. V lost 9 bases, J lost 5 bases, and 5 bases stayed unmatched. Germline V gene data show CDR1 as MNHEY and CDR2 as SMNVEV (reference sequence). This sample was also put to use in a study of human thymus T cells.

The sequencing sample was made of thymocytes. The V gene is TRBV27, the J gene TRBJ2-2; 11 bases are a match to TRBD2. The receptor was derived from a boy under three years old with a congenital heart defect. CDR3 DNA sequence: TGTGCCAGTAAGGGACTAGCGGCGACCGGGGAGCTGTTTTTT. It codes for CASKGLAATGELFF.